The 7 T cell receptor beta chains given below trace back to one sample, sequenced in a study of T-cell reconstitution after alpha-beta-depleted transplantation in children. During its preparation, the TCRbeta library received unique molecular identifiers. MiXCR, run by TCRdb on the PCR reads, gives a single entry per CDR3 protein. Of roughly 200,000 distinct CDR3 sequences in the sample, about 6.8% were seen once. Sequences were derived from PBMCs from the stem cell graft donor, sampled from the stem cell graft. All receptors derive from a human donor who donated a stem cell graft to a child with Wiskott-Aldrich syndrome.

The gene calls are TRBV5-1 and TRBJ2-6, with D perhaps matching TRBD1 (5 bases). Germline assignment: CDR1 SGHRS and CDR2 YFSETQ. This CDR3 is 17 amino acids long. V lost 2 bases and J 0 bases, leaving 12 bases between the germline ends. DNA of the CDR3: TGCGCCAGCAGCTTACACACAGGCGACTCTGGGGCCAACGTCCTGACTTTC. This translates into CASSLHTGDSGANVLTF.

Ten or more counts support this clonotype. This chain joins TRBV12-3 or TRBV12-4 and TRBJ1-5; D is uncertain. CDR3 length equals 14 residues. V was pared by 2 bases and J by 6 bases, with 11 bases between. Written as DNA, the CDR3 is TGTGCCAGCAGTTTAAGGTTGGACGGTCAGCCCCAGCATTTT. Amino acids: CASSLRLDGQPQHF.

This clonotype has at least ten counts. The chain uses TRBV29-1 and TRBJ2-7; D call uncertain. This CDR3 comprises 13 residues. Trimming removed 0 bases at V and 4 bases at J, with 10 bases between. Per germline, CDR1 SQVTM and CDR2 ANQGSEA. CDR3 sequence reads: CSVEEALQYEQYF. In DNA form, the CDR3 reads TGCAGCGTTGAAGAAGCTTTGCAATACGAGCAGTACTTC.

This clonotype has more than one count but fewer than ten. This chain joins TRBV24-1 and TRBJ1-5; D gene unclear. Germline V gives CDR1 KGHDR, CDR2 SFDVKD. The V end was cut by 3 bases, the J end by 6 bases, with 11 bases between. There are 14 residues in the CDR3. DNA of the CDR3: TGTGCCACCAGTGATGAGAGGGAGGGTCAGCCCCAGCATTTT. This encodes CATSDEREGQPQHF.

The CDR3 loop reads CASSLDTGRETQYF. CDR3 nucleotide sequence: TGTGCCAGCAGCCTAGACACGGGGCGGGAGACCCAGTACTTC. The rearrangement uses TRBV7-8 and TRBJ2-5, with D perhaps given as TRBD1 or TRBD2 (5 bases each). V was trimmed by 5 bases and J by 5 bases, leaving 15 bases between them. Germline CDR1 SGHVS, CDR2 FQNEAQ. The CDR3 has 14 residues.

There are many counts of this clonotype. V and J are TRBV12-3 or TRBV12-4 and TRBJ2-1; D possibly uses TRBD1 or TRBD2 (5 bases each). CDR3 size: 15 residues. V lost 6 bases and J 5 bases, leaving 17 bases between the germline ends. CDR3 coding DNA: TGTGCCAGCAGGATCTCATGGGACCCAAACAATGAGCAGTTCTTC. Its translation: CASRISWDPNNEQFF.

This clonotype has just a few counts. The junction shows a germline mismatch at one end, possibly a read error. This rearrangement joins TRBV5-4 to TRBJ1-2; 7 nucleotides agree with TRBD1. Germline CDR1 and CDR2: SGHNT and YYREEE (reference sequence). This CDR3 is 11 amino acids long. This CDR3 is CASSSQGKETF. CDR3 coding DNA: TGTGCCAGCAGCTCACAGGGGAAGGAGACTTTC.